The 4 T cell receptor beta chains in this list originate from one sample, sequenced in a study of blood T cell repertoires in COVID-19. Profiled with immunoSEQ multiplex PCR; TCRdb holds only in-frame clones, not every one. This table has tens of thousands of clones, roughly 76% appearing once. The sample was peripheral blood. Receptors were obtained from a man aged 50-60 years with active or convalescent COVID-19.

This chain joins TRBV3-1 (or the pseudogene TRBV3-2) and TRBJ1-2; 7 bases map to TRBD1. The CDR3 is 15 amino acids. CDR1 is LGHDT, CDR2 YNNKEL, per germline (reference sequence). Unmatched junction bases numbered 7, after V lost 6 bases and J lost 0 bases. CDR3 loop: CASSPGTASNYGYTF. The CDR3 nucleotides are TGTGCCAGCAGTCCCGGGACAGCCTCTAACTATGGCTACACCTTC.

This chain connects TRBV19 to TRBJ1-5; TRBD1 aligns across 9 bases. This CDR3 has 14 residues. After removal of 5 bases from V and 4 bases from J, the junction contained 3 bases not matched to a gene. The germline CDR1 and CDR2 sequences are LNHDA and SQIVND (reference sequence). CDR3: CASSLGQGNQPQHF. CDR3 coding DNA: TGTGCCAGTAGTCTTGGACAGGGGAATCAGCCCCAGCATTTT.

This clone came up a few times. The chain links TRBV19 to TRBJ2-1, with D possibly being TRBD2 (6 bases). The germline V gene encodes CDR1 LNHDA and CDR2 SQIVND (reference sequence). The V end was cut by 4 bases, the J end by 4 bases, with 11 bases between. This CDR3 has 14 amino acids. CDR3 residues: CASSTFGGYNEQFF. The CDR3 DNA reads TGTGCCAGTAGTACCTTTGGAGGGTACAATGAGCAGTTCTTC.

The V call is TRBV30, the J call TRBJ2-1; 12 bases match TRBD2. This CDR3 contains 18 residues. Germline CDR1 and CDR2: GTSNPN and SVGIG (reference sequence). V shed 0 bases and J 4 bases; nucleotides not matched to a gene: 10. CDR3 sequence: CAWSVSPGLAGPYNEQFF. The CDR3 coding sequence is TGTGCCTGGAGTGTAAGCCCCGGACTAGCGGGGCCTTACAATGAGCAGTTCTTC.